The 28 T cell receptor beta chains given below trace back to one sample, sequenced in a study of CD8 T cells in ankylosing spondylitis. Each CDR3 protein gets one entry after TCRdb re-called the 5' RACE reads with MiXCR. The sample carries about 250,000 distinct CDR3 sequences, approximately 30% recorded once. Sequenced input: blood, either unsorted or a sorted T cell fraction (not recorded which). Every receptor here comes from a male donor with ankylosing spondylitis or in good health (not recorded which).

The V gene is TRBV6-5, the J gene TRBJ2-1, with 12 bases matching TRBD2. Germline V CDR1 and CDR2: MNHEY, SVGAGI. This CDR3 comprises 15 residues. Trimming removed 6 bases from V and 6 bases from J; junction bases left unmatched: 6. The CDR3, as DNA: TGTGCCAGCAGCTTGACTAGCGGGGGCCTCAATGAGCAGTTCTTC. Amino acids: CASSLTSGGLNEQFF.

This chain joins TRBV3-1 and TRBJ2-7; D ambiguous. Trimming stripped 1 base from V and 4 bases from J, with 5 bases between. Germline lookup yields CDR1 LGHDT and CDR2 YNNKEL (reference sequence). There are 12 residues in the CDR3. CDR3: CASSQVAYEQYF. CDR3 coding DNA: TGTGCCAGCAGCCAAGTCGCTTACGAGCAGTACTTC.

The chain combines TRBV28 with TRBJ2-2, with TRBD1 matching 8 bases. Trimming cost V 3 bases and J 3 bases; bases outside gene matches: 0. Per the germline V gene, CDR1 is MDHEN and CDR2 is SYDVKM. The CDR3 is 14 amino acids. The CDR3 protein is CASSLTGDTGELFF. DNA of the CDR3: TGTGCCAGCAGTTTGACAGGGGACACCGGGGAGCTGTTTTTT.

This clonotype was recorded a few times. The J gene is TRBJ2-3, the V gene TRBV28; weak D call: TRBD2 (7 bases). Per germline, CDR1 MDHEN and CDR2 SYDVKM. Between the trimmed V and J ends, which lost 2 bases and 4 bases, there was a span of 13 bases. The CDR3 loop spans 15 amino acids. This CDR3 is CASSLGGGGPDTQYF. The CDR3 DNA is TGTGCCAGCAGTTTAGGCGGCGGGGGCCCAGATACGCAGTATTTT.

In this sample, this clonotype turned up a few times. This rearrangement joins TRBV6-1 to TRBJ2-3; 7 bases match TRBD1. V trimming: 6 bases; J trimming: 0 bases; junction bases outside the gene matches: 9. Per germline, CDR1 MNHNS and CDR2 SASEGT. CDR3 length: 16 residues. For the CDR3, the DNA is TGTGCCAGCAGGAGGGGGACAGAAACTAGCACAGATACGCAGTATTTT. It yields the protein CASRRGTETSTDTQYF.

J is TRBJ1-2 and V is TRBV6-1; D not resolved. Germline-derived CDR1 and CDR2 are MNHNS and SASEGT. With 7 bases removed from V and 3 bases from J, the gap between germline ends came to 12 bases. The CDR3 sequence is 13 residues long. CDR3 DNA: TGTGCCAGCACCATGGACTCAGACTATGGCTACACCTTC. Its protein product is CASTMDSDYGYTF.

V gene TRBV5-1 combines with J gene TRBJ1-2, with 9 bases fitting TRBD1. Trimming cost V 4 bases and J 4 bases; bases outside gene matches: 5. The CDR3 has 14 residues. The germline CDR1 and CDR2 sequences are SGHRS and YFSETQ. The CDR3: CASSAGQGPYGYTF. CDR3 DNA: TGCGCCAGCAGCGCGGGACAGGGCCCCTATGGCTACACCTTC.

The chain employs TRBV6-5 and TRBJ2-7; no clear D gene. V shed 2 bases and J shed 1 base, with 9 bases lying between them. The CDR3 has 14 residues. CDR1 MNHEY and CDR2 SVGAGI come from the germline V gene. The CDR3 loop is CASSYMAASYEQYF. DNA of the CDR3: TGTGCCAGCAGTTACATGGCCGCTTCCTACGAGCAGTACTTC.

The chain has TRBV29-1 and TRBJ2-2; no firm D call. Trimming took off 4 bases at V and 4 bases at J, with 10 bases between the two ends. Germline loops: CDR1 SQVTM, CDR2 ANQGSEA. The CDR3 consists of 13 residues. The CDR3 is CSVVMWGTGELFF. As DNA, the CDR3 is TGCAGCGTTGTAATGTGGGGCACCGGGGAGCTGTTTTTT.

The V call is TRBV7-6, the J call TRBJ2-3, with 10 nucleotides matching TRBD1. The CDR3 is 16 amino acids. The ends lost 1 base at V and 4 bases at J; junction bases unmatched: 5. CDR1 SGHVS and CDR2 FNYEAQ come from the germline V gene. The CDR3 loop is CASSLVPGQGPDTQYF. The CDR3, as DNA: TGTGCCAGCAGCTTAGTGCCGGGACAGGGGCCAGATACGCAGTATTTT.

This chain joins TRBV12-3 or TRBV12-4 and TRBJ2-3; either TRBD1 or TRBD2 may fit D (5 bases each). The length of the CDR3 is 13 residues. The V end was cut by 6 bases, the J end by 6 bases, with 13 bases between. The CDR3 coding sequence is TGTGCCAGCAGAGCCGAATGGGGGGATACGCAGTATTTT. It encodes CASRAEWGDTQYF.

The chain has TRBV15 and TRBJ2-7; D perhaps matches TRBD1 (6 bases). Germline-derived CDR1 and CDR2 are LNHNV and YYDKDF (reference sequence). CDR3 length equals 14 residues. The V gene lost 3 bases and the J gene lost 5 bases, with 14 bases spanning the gap. CDR3 protein: CATSRGQDGDEQYF. For the CDR3, the DNA is TGTGCCACCAGCAGGGGACAAGATGGGGACGAGCAGTACTTC.

The gene calls are TRBV29-1 and TRBJ1-1; no clear D. The CDR3 contains 12 residues. Germline CDR1 is SQVTM and CDR2 is ANQGSEA. Trimming shortened V by 8 bases and J by 4 bases, and 14 bases separated the two germline ends. The CDR3 protein is CSLSQVGTEAFF. The CDR3 region has the DNA TGCAGCTTATCCCAGGTTGGCACTGAAGCTTTCTTT.

This clonotype was found a few times. The V call is TRBV15, the J call TRBJ2-1, with D uncertain. CDR3 length equals 16 residues. With 1 base removed from V and 5 bases from J, the gap between germline ends came to 15 bases. From germline, CDR1 is LNHNV and CDR2 YYDKDF (reference sequence). CDR3 sequence (DNA): TGTGCCACCAGCAGAGTCCCGAGACAAGGCAACAATGAGCAGTTCTTC. It codes for CATSRVPRQGNNEQFF.

The gene calls are TRBV24-1 and TRBJ1-2; the D is unclear. CDR3 length equals 13 residues. Between the trimmed V and J ends, which lost 1 base and 3 bases, there was a span of 5 bases. CDR1 is KGHDR, CDR2 SFDVKD, per germline. Written as DNA, the CDR3 is TGTGCCACCAGTGATTTCGCCTACTATGGCTACACCTTC. This translates into CATSDFAYYGYTF.

In its sample, this clonotype was seen a few times. The DNA of the CDR3 is TGCAGTGCTAGACCCGGGACTAGCGCGGTCGGGGAGCTGTTTTTT. Translating gives CSARPGTSAVGELFF. The chain is built from TRBV20-1 and TRBJ2-2; 10 bases agree with TRBD2. The CDR3 loop spans 15 amino acids. Germline loops: CDR1 DFQATT, CDR2 SNEGSKA (reference sequence). The V and J ends lost 2 bases and 7 bases, in that order; junction bases with no gene match: 7.

There are a few counts of this clonotype. Here the CDR3 reads CASSHRNRLEKLFF. The CDR3 DNA sequence: TGTGCCAGCAGCCACAGGAACCGGCTTGAAAAACTGTTTTTT. V gene TRBV6-1 combines with J gene TRBJ1-4, with a weak D call TRBD1 (5 bases). The CDR3 contains 14 residues. Germline V gene sequence: CDR1 MNHNS, CDR2 SASEGT. Deletions cut 6 bases from V and 7 bases from J, with 15 bases between.

This clonotype was counted at least ten times. This chain links TRBV12-3 or TRBV12-4 with TRBJ2-5; D remains ambiguous. The CDR3 contains 11 residues. V dropped 2 bases and J dropped 8 bases, with 6 bases sitting between them. This CDR3 is CASSLSETQYF. The CDR3 DNA reads TGTGCCAGCAGTTTATCTGAAACCCAGTACTTC.

This clonotype was seen a few times. V gene TRBV10-3 combines with J gene TRBJ2-7; 8 bases line up with TRBD1. CDR1 and CDR2 (germline): ENHRY, SYGVKD. The CDR3 has 14 amino acids. The junction had 4 bases not matched to a gene; V was cut back by 6 bases and J by 0 bases. CDR3 sequence reads: CAIRWDRSSYEQYF. Here the CDR3 DNA reads TGTGCCATCAGGTGGGACAGGAGCTCCTACGAGCAGTACTTC.

This chain connects TRBV28 to TRBJ1-6; D perhaps matches TRBD1 (5 bases). Germline V gene sequence: CDR1 MDHEN, CDR2 SYDVKM. V lost 3 bases to trimming and J lost 15 bases, with 18 bases between them. This CDR3 has 14 residues. In DNA, the CDR3 is TGTGCCAGCAGTTTCCCGGCGGGGGGGGGTGTCCTCCACTTT. Translated, it gives CASSFPAGGGVLHF.

Many counts were recorded for this clonotype. The rearrangement joins TRBV29-1 to TRBJ2-1; TRBD1 matches at 8 bases. Germline CDR1 and CDR2: SQVTM and ANQGSEA. This CDR3 spans 17 amino acids. The ends lost 2 bases at V and 6 bases at J; junction bases unmatched: 15. The CDR3 region is CSVEPGGAFYEFNEQFF. CDR3 nucleotide sequence: TGCAGCGTTGAACCAGGGGGCGCTTTTTATGAGTTCAATGAGCAGTTCTTC.

This clonotype was counted only a few times. This chain links TRBV12-3 or TRBV12-4 with TRBJ1-2; 10 nucleotides align to TRBD1. Germline trimming cut 6 bases from V and 6 bases from J; bases unmatched to any gene: 7. The CDR3 totals 14 residues. Written as DNA, the CDR3 is TGTGCCAGCAGCAAATCCGGGACAGGGGATGGCTACACCTTC. Translated: CASSKSGTGDGYTF.

This clonotype was seen a handful of times. This chain connects TRBV20-1 to TRBJ2-2; 7 nucleotides line up with TRBD2. The CDR3 totals 15 residues. Germline trimming cut 0 bases from V and 0 bases from J; bases unmatched to any gene: 1. CDR1 and CDR2 from the germline V gene are DFQATT and SNEGSKA (reference sequence). CDR3 protein: CSAREGGTNTGELFF. CDR3 DNA: TGCAGTGCTAGAGAGGGGGGGACGAACACCGGGGAGCTGTTTTTT.

This chain connects TRBV27 to TRBJ2-3, with D unclear. Germline V gives CDR1 MNHEY, CDR2 SMNVEV (reference sequence). The V end was cut by 0 bases, the J end by 6 bases, with 7 bases between. The CDR3 is made up of 13 amino acids. DNA of the CDR3: TGTGCCAGCAGTTTATCGTCTGGGGATACGCAGTATTTT. Its translation is CASSLSSGDTQYF.

This clonotype was observed a few times. The chain couples TRBV27 to TRBJ2-3; D may be TRBD2 (7 bases). The CDR3 is made up of 16 amino acids. Trimming cost V 1 base and J 4 bases, with 15 bases left between them. CDR1 and CDR2 from the germline V gene are MNHEY and SMNVEV (reference sequence). CDR3 DNA sequence: TGTGCCAGCAGTTTATTTACCGGGGAGGGGGCAGATACGCAGTATTTT. It yields the protein CASSLFTGEGADTQYF.

The V call is TRBV10-3, the J call TRBJ2-7; 9 bases are a match to TRBD1. The CDR3 contains 14 residues. Germline V gives CDR1 ENHRY, CDR2 SYGVKD. V lost 7 bases to trimming and J lost 7 bases; unmatched junction nucleotides: 11. CDR3 in amino acids: CAINPGQGFGEQYF. Written as DNA, the CDR3 is TGTGCCATCAACCCGGGACAGGGTTTCGGGGAGCAGTACTTC.

The chain joins TRBV12-3 or TRBV12-4 to TRBJ2-5, with no clear D. The V gene lost 7 bases and the J gene lost 0 bases, with 12 bases spanning the gap. The CDR3 has 14 amino acids. CDR3 nucleotide sequence: TGTGCCAGCACCCATGTACGGTACCAAGAGACCCAGTACTTC. Translated: CASTHVRYQETQYF.

This chain links TRBV4-2 with TRBJ2-2; 14 bases agree with TRBD2. The CDR3 spans 16 residues. The V gene end was trimmed by 4 bases and the J gene end by 13 bases; junction bases not matched to a gene: 11. Germline CDR1 is LGHNA and CDR2 is YNFKEQ. This chain's CDR3 is CASSPLGTSGGAVLFF. CDR3 DNA: TGTGCCAGCAGCCCCCTAGGGACTAGCGGGGGAGCCGTGCTGTTTTTT.